This T cell receptor beta chain was captured by sequencing in a study of blood T cell repertoires in COVID-19 (dated by TCRdb to the early 2020s). Turning to the overall study: The collaborator samples originated in the United States, Italy and Spain and spanned the acute and convalescent phases of COVID-19. The material from the prospective study consisted of cDNA or gDNA derived from T cells, B-cell-depleted T cells, or PBMCs. Subjects who had been exposed to COVID-19, were actively infected with it, or had recovered from it provided the deeply sampled blood TCRbeta repertoires that made up the dataset. The repertoires were made available in a free public database intended to serve as a resource for research on the immune response to SARS-CoV-2. Samples came from the ongoing ImmuneRACE study (first 160 participants) plus 1,254 subjects from 6 global collaborators. Sample metadata almost always included a de-identified subject ID, COVID-19 status, age in years and sex. HLA class I and class II types, where available, came from metadata supplied by the sample provider rather than from assay-based typing.

TCRbeta CDR3 regions were amplified from genomic DNA by means of the immunoSEQ Assay, a bias-controlled multiplex PCR. In the authors' own workflow: Nucleated cell counts per sample were estimated from amplification of reference gene primers within the assay. To quantify the absolute abundance of each unique TCRbeta CDR3 rearrangement, sequence reads were collapsed and filtered. Productive Simpson clonality was computed per sample as the square root of Simpson's diversity index over productive rearrangements. Sourced from immuneACCESS, this table was stored by TCRdb with only in-frame sequences that have V and J called. A share of the clones is absent; for the studies checked, an unresolved V gene accounts for under half, and the remainder has no known explanation. V, J and clone size are those of that table, while D and trimming were read from the DNA. Recorded for this sample are about 200,000 clones; approximately 84% of them occurred a single time. The top ten clones comprise about 15% of the sample.

The paper's findings and limits, for the study overall: The quantity of clinical and demographic metadata differed by source and by participant and was supplied without curation.

Of note for this clone: No cognate antigen has been identified for it. No base-level quality is on record; no much larger clone is a single base apart.

The germline V gene (reference sequence) sets CDR1 to LGHDT and CDR2 to YNNKEL. The CDR3 runs 13 amino acids, cysteine and phenylalanine included. Only the CDR3 DNA is retained, 39 bases long and in frame from the first base. Clipping removes 8 bases from V and 1 base from J, with 4 as the unmatched junction base count. Enrolling through a virtual design, the prospective study's participants ranged in age from roughly 18 to 95 years and lived across about two dozen United States geographic areas. In the prospective study, cohorts were assigned on the basis of participant-reported clinical history obtained from a screening survey and a study questionnaire. Recovered participants in ImmuneRACE Cohort 3 were defined by two consecutive negative NP/OP PCR tests, clearance by a healthcare professional, or resolution of symptoms. In the prospective study, mobile phlebotomists collected whole blood, serum and a nasopharyngeal or oropharyngeal swab from each participant. Additional blood draws and questionnaires over an approximately 2-month period could optionally be provided by prospective study participants. Before DNA extraction, prospective study blood samples were shipped either frozen or at room temperature.

The receptor's source is a man in his forties who had recovered from COVID-19. Specimen: PBMCs or T cells enriched from blood (not recorded which). The chain uses TRBV3-1 (or the pseudogene TRBV3-2) and TRBJ2-5; 7 of the junction bases match TRBD2. This receptor has the CDR3 CASGRGPQETQYF. Here is the DNA: TGTGCCAGCGGGAGGGGACCCCAAGAGACCCAGTACTTC.